This entry lists 16 T cell receptor beta chains sequenced from one sample in a study of CD8+CD57+ T cells in acquired aplastic anemia. Template material for TCR beta VDJ and CDR3 profiling consisted of genomic DNA. TCRdb analysed the reads with MiXCR anew, one entry per CDR3 protein. Among under 350,000 distinct CDR3 sequences, approximately 56% were seen once, and the ten largest hold 6.5% to 10%. The sample comprised sorted CD4+, CD8+, or CD8+CD57+ T cells (not recorded which) from PBMCs. The receptors here all came from a human donor with severe aplastic anemia or a healthy control (not recorded which).

The table lists this clonotype with many counts. The gene calls are TRBV7-6 and TRBJ2-7; D gene uncertain. The V gene's germline CDR1 is SGHVS and CDR2 FNYEAQ. V gave up 3 bases and J gave up 1 base, with 13 bases separating them. This CDR3 is 15 amino acids long. The CDR3 nucleotides read TGTGCCAGCAGCTTGGGCGTAAGCCAATCCTACGAGCAGTACTTC. It codes for CASSLGVSQSYEQYF.

At least ten counts were recorded for this clonotype. The chain has TRBV30 and TRBJ1-2, with D unclear. Trimming pared 4 bases from V and 2 bases from J, leaving 8 bases between. Germline-derived CDR1 and CDR2 are GTSNPN and SVGIG (reference sequence). The CDR3 sequence is 12 residues long. CDR3 sequence reads: CAWNPVNYGYTF. In DNA form, the CDR3 reads TGTGCCTGGAATCCAGTGAACTATGGCTACACCTTC.

This chain joins TRBV29-1 and TRBJ1-2; 9 bases match TRBD1. CDR1 and CDR2 from the germline V gene are SQVTM and ANQGSEA. This CDR3 contains 12 residues. V was clipped by 6 bases and J by 3 bases; unmatched bases: 2. The CDR3 region has the DNA TGCAGCGTCACAGGGGGCGACTATGGCTACACCTTC. Its translation: CSVTGGDYGYTF.

This clonotype appeared many times. The chain has TRBV19 and TRBJ1-3; TRBD1 is a possible D gene (6 bases). From germline, CDR1 is LNHDA and CDR2 SQIVND (reference sequence). V lost 6 bases to trimming and J lost 2 bases, with 14 bases between them. The CDR3 runs to 15 residues. CDR3 sequence (DNA): TGTGCCAGTAGAGCGAGAAAGGGGGCTGGAAACACCATATATTTT. It specifies CASRARKGAGNTIYF.

This clonotype was picked up one time. The rearrangement uses TRBV10-1 and TRBJ2-7; D call uncertain. Per the germline V gene, CDR1 is WNHNN and CDR2 is SYGVQD (reference sequence). V gave up 5 bases and J gave up 7 bases, with 15 bases separating them. This CDR3 region has 13 residues. For the CDR3, the DNA is TGCGCCAGCAGTAGAAGCCCCGCCGGGGAGCAGTACTTC. Translation gives CASSRSPAGEQYF.

Notes on this clonotype: The conserved phenylalanine or tryptophan is not found at the CDR3 terminus, so this likely reflects a read error. The chain joins TRBV4-3 to TRBJ2-2, with D perhaps matching TRBD1 or TRBD2 (5 bases each). The CDR3 extends over 15 amino acids. With 2 bases removed from V and 6 bases from J, the gap between germline ends came to 13 bases. Germline V lookup: CDR1 LGHNA, CDR2 YSLEER. The CDR3 region is CASSQFSGTPGELFS. CDR3 DNA sequence: TGCGCCAGCAGCCAATTCTCCGGGACCCCCGGGGAGCTGTTTTCT.

This clonotype was detected only once. The gene calls are TRBV5-8 and TRBJ1-5; D unclear. From germline, CDR1 is SGHTS and CDR2 YDEGEE. This CDR3 is 15 amino acids long. The ends were cut back, 0 bases at V and 3 bases at J, with 10 bases in the middle. The CDR3 region has the DNA TGTGCCAGCAGCTTGGGCCACGGAAACAATCAGCCCCAGCATTTT. It specifies CASSLGHGNNQPQHF.

The gene calls are TRBV6-5 and TRBJ2-7, with 10 bases that match TRBD1. Looked up from germline, CDR1 is MNHEY and CDR2 is SVGAGI. This CDR3 is 16 amino acids long. V dropped 2 bases and J dropped 4; count of bases not matched to a gene: 8. CDR3 residues: CASSYGPGQGLYEQYF. CDR3 sequence (DNA): TGTGCCAGCAGTTACGGCCCGGGACAGGGGCTATACGAGCAGTACTTC.

Turning to this clonotype: Because it lacks the conserved phenylalanine or tryptophan at the end, this CDR3 is likely a read error. The chain joins TRBV7-8 to TRBJ1-1; D call uncertain. The CDR3 has 12 residues. V was trimmed by 6 bases and J by 8 bases, leaving 13 bases between them. Germline V gene sequence: CDR1 SGHVS, CDR2 FQNEAQ. The CDR3: CASSIRLSEAFS. The DNA for the CDR3 is TGTGCCAGCAGTATCCGTTTATCGGAAGCTTTCTCT.

This chain links TRBV19 with TRBJ1-2; 9 positions match TRBD1. The CDR3 covers 14 residues. The V gene end was trimmed by 1 base and the J gene end by 5 bases; junction bases not matched to a gene: 2. CDR1 and CDR2 from the germline V gene are LNHDA and SQIVND (reference sequence). Here the CDR3 reads CASSIGDREYGYTF. The CDR3 DNA sequence: TGTGCCAGTAGTATAGGGGACAGGGAGTATGGCTACACCTTC.

A remark on this clonotype: It may be a read error: a sequence one base away is much more abundant. The chain recombines TRBV18 with TRBJ2-5; D may be TRBD1 (6 bases). Trimming left V 1 base short and J 4 bases short, with 13 bases between. The CDR3 covers 15 residues. Looked up from germline, CDR1 is KGHSH and CDR2 is LQKENI. CDR3 region: CASSPLPQGGETQYF. For the CDR3, the DNA is TGTGCCAGCTCACCACTTCCACAGGGTGGAGAGACCCAGTACTTC.

This clonotype was found many times. CDR3 coding DNA: TGCAGTGCTGGCGGACAGTCCTCCTACGAGCAGTACTTC. This sequence encodes CSAGGQSSYEQYF. The chain employs TRBV20-1 and TRBJ2-7; D perhaps matches TRBD1 (6 bases). CDR3 length: 13 amino acids. Germline V gene data show CDR1 as DFQATT and CDR2 as SNEGSKA (reference sequence). Trimming took 5 bases from V and 0 from J, leaving 11 bases between them.

The rearrangement links TRBV5-1 to TRBJ2-2; the D is unclear. V lost 1 base and J lost 2, with 6 bases in between. This CDR3 has 14 residues. Germline-derived CDR1 and CDR2 are SGHRS and YFSETQ. The CDR3 is CASSLTLNTGELFF. The CDR3 region has the DNA TGCGCCAGCAGCTTGACTCTAAACACCGGGGAGCTGTTTTTT.

For the CDR3, the DNA is TGTGCCAGCAGCCCGGACCGGGTCTACGGGTACGAGCAGTACTTC. Residues: CASSPDRVYGYEQYF. The J gene is TRBJ2-7, the V gene TRBV7-9, with D uncertain. Germline V gives CDR1 SEHNR, CDR2 FQNEAQ (reference sequence). V dropped 5 bases and J dropped 4 bases, with 18 bases sitting between them. The CDR3 covers 15 residues.

This clonotype was found many times. The gene calls are TRBV5-1 and TRBJ1-2; D ambiguous. The CDR3 sequence is 15 residues long. Trimming cost V 0 bases and J 3 bases, with 12 bases left between them. Germline-derived CDR1 and CDR2 are SGHRS and YFSETQ. The CDR3 is CASSLAATIDYGYTF. The CDR3 DNA follows: TGCGCCAGCAGCTTGGCCGCGACAATTGACTATGGCTACACCTTC.

This clonotype showed up just a few times. The rearrangement links TRBV7-3 to TRBJ2-1; no definite D call. V shed 2 bases and J shed 7 bases, with 9 bases lying between them. The CDR3 is 13 amino acids. CDR1 is SGHTA and CDR2 is FQGTGA in the germline V gene. CDR3 coding DNA: TGTGCCAGCAGCTTACCTACACGGAATGAGCAGTTCTTC. Translation: CASSLPTRNEQFF. Variable domain in full (rest from reference TRBV7-3 and TRBJ2-1): GAGVSQTPSNKVTEKGKYVELRCDPISGHTALYWYRQSLGQGPEFLIYFQGTGAADDSGLPNDRFFAVRPEGSVSTLKIQRTERGDSAVYLCASSLPTRNEQFFGPGTRLTVL.